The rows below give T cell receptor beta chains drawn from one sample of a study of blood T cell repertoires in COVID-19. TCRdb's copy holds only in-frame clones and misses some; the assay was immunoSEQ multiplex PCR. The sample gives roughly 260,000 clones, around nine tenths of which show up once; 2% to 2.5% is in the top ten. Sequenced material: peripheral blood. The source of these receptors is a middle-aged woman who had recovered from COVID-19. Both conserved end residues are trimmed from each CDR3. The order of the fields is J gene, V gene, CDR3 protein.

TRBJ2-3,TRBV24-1,ATSDPTSGILSDTQY
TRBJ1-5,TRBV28,ASSLGRGQPQH
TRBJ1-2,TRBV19,ASSTGQRYGYT
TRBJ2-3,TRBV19,ASSIGISRQGSTDTQY
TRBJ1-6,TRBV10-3,ATGRGGGSPLH
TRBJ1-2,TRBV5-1,ASSLSGGYGYT
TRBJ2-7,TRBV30,AWSVPGASYEQY
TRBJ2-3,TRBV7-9,ASSLDSPSTDTQY
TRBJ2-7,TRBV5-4,ASSFTSGDYEQY
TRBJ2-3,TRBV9,ASSVGKSGTTLDTQY
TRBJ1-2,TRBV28,ASSLWDRIGYT
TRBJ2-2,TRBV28,ASSPHRGGLVTGELF
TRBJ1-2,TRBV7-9,AITKGQTYGYT
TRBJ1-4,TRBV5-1,ASRDSPDEKLF
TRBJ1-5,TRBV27,ASSRQGPTSNQPQH
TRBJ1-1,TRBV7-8,ASSLIAGWGGDTEAF
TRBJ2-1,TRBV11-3,ASSPVGGQGSGEQF
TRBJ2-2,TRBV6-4,ASSGGIGAGELF
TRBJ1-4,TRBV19,ASSIRTGGNEKLF
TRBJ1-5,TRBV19,ASSLTDRNQPQH